This T cell receptor beta chain was retrieved from a study of cytomegalovirus exposure and HLA in healthy donors. Study-wide context: Previous work identified 120 million or so unique TCR beta sequences from some 170 million T cells.

PCR was performed using 60 Vbeta and 13 Jbeta primers. Profiled with immunoSEQ multiplex PCR; TCRdb holds only in-frame clones, not every one. There are 30,000 to 40,000 clones in the sample, with 3% to 3.5% held by the top ten. The CDR3 has 12 residues. Germline CDR1 is SGHNT and CDR2 is YYREEE (reference sequence). Trimming removed 4 bases at V and 6 bases at J, with 10 bases between. These donors, healthy bone marrow donors, were studied. The genes are TRBV5-4 and TRBJ1-2, with D possibly matching TRBD1 (6 bases). Source material: PBMCs. The clonotype was recovered from a woman in her thirties or forties in good health and CMV-seropositive. The DNA of the CDR3 is TGTGCCAGCAGCCCTGACAGGAATGGCTACACCTTC. This codes for CASSPDRNGYTF.